The rows below give T cell receptor beta chains drawn from one sample of a study of CD8+CD57+ T cells in acquired aplastic anemia. A single record per CDR3 protein comes from TCRdb applying MiXCR to the reads. The table includes about 220,000 distinct CDR3 sequences, 34% detected once. Sequenced: sorted CD4+, CD8+, or CD8+CD57+ T cells (not recorded which) from PBMCs. These receptor sequences come from a human donor in good health, serving as a control. The CDR3 runs from the conserved cysteine through the conserved F or W. A D gene is named only where the DNA matches it firmly. Clone size, where shown, is once, few, many, or a class for clones that have expanded.

>NA|TRBJ1-3|TRBV6-1|few
CASRIDRGNTIYF
TGTGCCAGCAGAATTGACAGGGGAAACACCATATATTTT
>NA|TRBJ1-3|TRBV2|NA
CASSAGRSSGNTIYF
TGTGCCAGCAGTGCTGGCAGGAGCTCTGGAAACACCATATATTTT
>NA|TRBJ1-1|TRBV7-8|NA
CASSPRVVNTEAFF
TGTGCCAGCAGCCCCAGGGTTGTGAACACTGAAGCTTTCTTT
>TRBD1|TRBJ2-7|TRBV19|NA
CASSIRQGGEEQYF
TGTGCCAGTAGTATCAGACAGGGGGGGGAAGAGCAGTACTTC
>TRBD2|TRBJ2-3|TRBV12-3/TRBV12-4|few
CASSQSGGRDTQYF
TGTGCCAGCAGCCAAAGCGGGGGCAGGGATACGCAGTATTTT
>NA|TRBJ1-1|TRBV12-3/TRBV12-4|NA
CASSFLTQEAFF
TGTGCCAGCAGTTTTTTAACCCAAGAAGCTTTCTTT
>TRBD2|TRBJ2-7|TRBV4-2|NA
CASSQDSGRASGVWSYEQYF
TGTGCCAGCAGCCAAGATTCGGGGCGGGCTAGCGGGGTGTGGTCCTACGAGCAGTACTTC
>NA|TRBJ1-2|TRBV14|NA
CASSQETLAGRYGYTF
TGTGCCAGCAGCCAAGAAACGTTGGCAGGAAGATATGGCTACACCTTC
>TRBD1|TRBJ2-3|TRBV10-3|NA
CASSEVWTGTSTDTQYF
TGTGCCAGCAGTGAAGTATGGACAGGGACTAGCACAGATACGCAGTATTTT
>NA|TRBJ1-5|TRBV6-1|NA
CASRPTLSQPQHF
TGTGCCAGCAGGCCCACCCTCAGCCAGCCCCAGCATTTT
>NA|TRBJ2-3|TRBV12-3/TRBV12-4|few
CASSSHPTGPSTDTQYF
TGTGCCAGCAGTTCTCATCCCACAGGGCCTAGCACAGATACGCAGTATTTT
>NA|TRBJ2-1|TRBV7-2|many
CASSAGTPYNEQFF
TGTGCCAGCAGCGCCGGGACACCCTACAATGAGCAGTTCTTC
>NA|TRBJ2-7|TRBV6-5|many
CASSYSAATSYEQYF
TGTGCCAGCAGTTACTCGGCAGCGACGTCATACGAGCAGTACTTC
>NA|TRBJ1-2|TRBV15|many
CATSLILGNYGYTF
TGTGCCACCAGCCTCATTCTCGGCAACTATGGCTACACCTTC
>NA|TRBJ2-2|TRBV10-3|NA
CPQGCANTGELFF
TGTCCCCAGGGCTGTGCGAACACCGGGGAGCTGTTTTTT
>NA|TRBJ1-2|TRBV6-5|many
CASSYSLAVGGYTF
TGTGCCAGCAGTTACTCGTTGGCTGTTGGGGGCTACACCTTC
>NA|TRBJ1-2|TRBV11-1|many
CASSWSVARNYGYTF
TGTGCCAGCAGCTGGTCTGTGGCAAGAAACTATGGCTACACCTTC
>TRBD1|TRBJ1-1|TRBV7-6|many
CASSFSPGTGDTEAFF
TGTGCCAGCAGCTTTTCCCCAGGGACAGGGGACACTGAAGCTTTCTTT
>TRBD1|TRBJ1-6|TRBV10-3|NA
CAISESSRQGNNSPLHF
TGTGCCATCAGTGAGTCCAGCCGACAGGGGAACAATTCACCCCTCCACTTT
>NA|TRBJ2-7|TRBV20-1|many
CSASYTRFGTTYEQYF
TGCAGTGCTAGCTATACTAGATTCGGGACAACCTACGAGCAGTACTTC
>TRBD2|TRBJ2-1|TRBV18|NA
CASSMTSGLSSYNEQFF
TGTGCCAGCTCTATGACTAGCGGACTGAGCTCCTACAATGAGCAGTTCTTC
>TRBD1|TRBJ2-7|TRBV20-1|NA
CSARDPGQGIKEQYF
TGCAGTGCTAGAGATCCGGGACAGGGGATTAAAGAGCAGTACTTC
>TRBD2|TRBJ2-5|TRBV25-1|once
CAGSGTSGVRRGQYF
TGTGCCGGCAGTGGGACTAGCGGGGTGCGAAGGGGGCAGTACTTC
>NA|TRBJ2-7|TRBV7-9|many
CASSLTPYEQYF
TGTGCCAGCAGCTTAACTCCCTACGAGCAGTACTTC
>NA|TRBJ2-7|TRBV5-6|NA
CAWRAGTASGHEQYF
TGTGCCTGGAGGGCCGGGACAGCGTCCGGCCACGAGCAGTACTTC
>TRBD1|TRBJ2-1|TRBV7-9|once
CASDRGPYNEQFF
TGTGCCAGCGACAGGGGACCCTACAATGAGCAGTTCTTC
>NA|TRBJ1-2|TRBV9|many
CASSVSWDGSYGYTF
TGTGCCAGCAGCGTATCTTGGGACGGCAGCTATGGCTACACCTTC
>NA|TRBJ2-3|TRBV29-1|NA
CSVVLEGTDTQYF
TGCAGCGTTGTCCTCGAAGGCACAGATACGCAGTATTTT
>NA|TRBJ1-2|TRBV5-6|few
CASSLGGRRANYGYTF
TGTGCCAGCAGCCTGGGGGGGCGACGGGCGAACTATGGCTACACCTTC
>NA|TRBJ1-2|TRBV12-3/TRBV12-4|NA
CASSLPANYGYTF
TGTGCCAGCAGTTTACCAGCTAACTATGGCTACACCTTC
>NA|TRBJ1-1|TRBV10-2|once
CASSDLPGGTEAFF
TGCGCCAGCAGTGACCTCCCCGGGGGGACTGAAGCTTTCTTT
>TRBD2|TRBJ2-7|TRBV20-1|many
CSASVGTSGLYEQYF
TGCAGTGCTAGCGTTGGGACTAGCGGACTCTACGAGCAGTACTTC